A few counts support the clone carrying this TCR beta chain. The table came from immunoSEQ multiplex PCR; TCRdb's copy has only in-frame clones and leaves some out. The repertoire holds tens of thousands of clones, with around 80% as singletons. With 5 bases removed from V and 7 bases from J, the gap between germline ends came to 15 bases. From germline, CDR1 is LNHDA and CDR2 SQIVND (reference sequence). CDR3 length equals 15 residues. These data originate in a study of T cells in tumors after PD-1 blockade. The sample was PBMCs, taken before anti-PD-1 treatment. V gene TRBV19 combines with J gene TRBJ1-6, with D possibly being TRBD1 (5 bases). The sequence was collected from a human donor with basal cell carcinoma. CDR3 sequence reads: CASSLDTGRNSPLHF. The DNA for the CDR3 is TGTGCCAGTAGTCTGGACACCGGGCGAAATTCACCCCTCCACTTT.